These 16 T cell receptor beta chains were all obtained from the same sample, sequenced in a study of shared clonotypes between healthy human individuals. Sequenced by immunoSEQ multiplex PCR; TCRdb stores in-frame clones only, minus some. Of around 2.1 million clones listed, around 93% are singletons. Only CD45RO-negative cells positively selected for CCR7 counted as naive CD8 cells, so terminally differentiated effector memory CD45RA+ cells were excluded. What was sequenced was naive CD8+ T cells from PBMCs. The receptors were sampled from a man younger than 30 in good health. Some clones in this sample may be carry-over from other donors' samples.

The chain uses TRBV5-1 and TRBJ1-2; D remains ambiguous. Germline CDR1 reads SGHRS; CDR2 reads YFSETQ. The V end lost 2 bases, the J end lost 1 base, and 15 bases lay between the germline ends. The CDR3 runs to 16 residues. DNA of the CDR3: TGCGCCAGCAGCTTCGGGATTGAGGATATTAACTATGGCTACACCTTC. Amino acids: CASSFGIEDINYGYTF.

This clone was picked up one time. The chain uses TRBV7-9 and TRBJ2-1, with TRBD2 matching 9 bases. Trimming removed 4 bases from V and 8 bases from J; junction bases left unmatched: 12. The CDR3 covers 16 residues. Germline-derived CDR1 and CDR2 are SEHNR and FQNEAQ (reference sequence). The CDR3 nucleotides read TGTGCCAGCAGCTCTACTAGCGGGCCTACACCGGATGAGCAGTTCTTC. Protein: CASSSTSGPTPDEQFF.

The gene calls are TRBV7-9 and TRBJ2-5; TRBD1 is a possible D gene (6 bases). This CDR3 contains 14 residues. Deletions cut 4 bases from V and 7 bases from J, with 16 bases between. The germline gives CDR1 SEHNR, CDR2 FQNEAQ (reference sequence). In DNA, the CDR3 is TGTGCCAGCAGCTCCCCGACCCTACAGGGGACCCAGTACTTC. It encodes CASSSPTLQGTQYF.

This chain uses TRBV19 with TRBJ2-7, with D possibly being TRBD1 or TRBD2 (6 bases each). This CDR3 is built from 14 residues. CDR1 is LNHDA and CDR2 is SQIVND in the germline V gene (reference sequence). With 3 bases removed from V and 3 bases from J, the gap between germline ends came to 12 bases. The DNA for the CDR3 is TGTGCCAGTAGTATTCGAGGGGGGCGCTACGAGCAGTACTTC. Translated, it gives CASSIRGGRYEQYF.

The chain uses TRBV5-5 and TRBJ1-5; no definite D call. CDR1 and CDR2 (germline): SGHKS, YYEKEE (reference sequence). This CDR3 spans 16 amino acids. The V end was cut by 2 bases, the J end by 0 bases, with 12 bases between. This chain's CDR3 is CASSLSGDYSNQPQHF. CDR3 bases: TGTGCCAGCAGCTTATCGGGCGATTATAGCAATCAGCCCCAGCATTTT.

V is TRBV19 and J is TRBJ1-1, with D unresolved. CDR1 and CDR2 from the germline V gene are LNHDA and SQIVND (reference sequence). This CDR3 is built from 13 residues. V was clipped by 11 bases and J by 5 bases, with 18 bases between them. The DNA for the CDR3 is TGTGCCGCCCAGCCCCTCCGAGGTACTGAAGCTTTCTTT. This encodes CAAQPLRGTEAFF. The full variable domain, completed using reference TRBV19 and TRBJ1-1, is DGGITQSPKYLFRKEGQNVTLSCEQNLNHDAMYWYRQDPGQGLRLIYYSQIVNDFQKGDIAEGYSVSREKKESFPLTVTSAQKNPTAFYLCAAQPLRGTEAFFGQGTRLTVV.

This clone occurred once. V is TRBV7-8 and J is TRBJ1-2, with 7 bases fitting TRBD1. Germline V gene data show CDR1 as SGHVS and CDR2 as FQNEAQ. The CDR3 is 16 amino acids. Trimming removed 1 base from V and 8 bases from J; junction bases left unmatched: 13. Here the CDR3 DNA reads TGTGCCAGCAGCTTAGTCCCACCGGGAGGGGGCGAGGGCTACACCTTC. Its translation is CASSLVPPGGGEGYTF.

This clone occurred once. For the CDR3, the DNA is TGTGCCAGGGAGGGCAAATCCAACTCTGGAAACACCATATATTTT. Its protein product is CAREGKSNSGNTIYF. The gene calls are TRBV21-1 and TRBJ1-3. TRBV21-1 has pseudogene status. The CDR3 consists of 15 residues.

This clone was counted a single time. The rearrangement joins TRBV7-9 to TRBJ2-1; D uncertain. Germline V gives CDR1 SEHNR, CDR2 FQNEAQ (reference sequence). This CDR3 contains 16 residues. V was clipped by 0 bases and J by 0 bases, with 9 bases between them. CDR3 DNA sequence: TGTGCCAGCAGCTTAGCGCTGGTTCGCTCCTACAATGAGCAGTTCTTC. Amino acid sequence: CASSLALVRSYNEQFF.

The gene calls are TRBV11-1 and TRBJ1-1; perhaps TRBD1 as D (6 bases). This CDR3 has 13 residues. CDR1 is SGHAT, CDR2 FQDESV, per germline (reference sequence). Trimming cost V 3 bases and J 6 bases, with 11 bases left between them. CDR3 loop: CASSLLGAPEAFF. Written as DNA, the CDR3 is TGTGCCAGCAGCTTGTTGGGGGCCCCTGAAGCTTTCTTT.

A single count supports this clone. The chain couples TRBV9 to TRBJ1-3; D perhaps matches TRBD1 (5 bases). The germline CDR1 and CDR2 sequences are SGDLS and YYNGEE. V shed 3 bases and J shed 7 bases, with 17 bases lying between them. The CDR3 is 15 amino acids. The CDR3 reads CASSASGGHGNTIYF. The DNA for the CDR3 is TGTGCCAGCAGCGCCAGTGGGGGTCATGGGAACACCATATATTTT.

V usage is TRBV28 and J usage is TRBJ1-5; 8 nucleotides agree with TRBD1. V shed 8 bases, J shed 4 bases, and the junction held 10 bases outside the gene matches. Germline V CDR1 and CDR2: MDHEN, SYDVKM. The CDR3 has 15 residues. The CDR3 spells CASYSKGQENQPQHF. The CDR3, as DNA: TGTGCCAGCTACTCTAAGGGACAGGAAAATCAGCCCCAGCATTTT.

J is TRBJ2-3 and V is TRBV9, with D perhaps given as TRBD1 or TRBD2 (6 bases each). V lost 3 bases and J 5 bases, leaving 19 bases between the germline ends. The germline V gene has CDR1 SGDLS and CDR2 YYNGEE. The CDR3 contains 16 residues. CDR3 in amino acids: CASSGASGGRGDTQYF. CDR3 nucleotides: TGTGCCAGCAGCGGAGCGAGTGGGGGGCGCGGAGATACGCAGTATTTT.

This clone was seen only once. This chain uses TRBV28 with TRBJ2-1; TRBD2 matches at 10 bases. The V and J ends lost 4 bases and 3 bases, in that order; junction bases with no gene match: 3. Germline CDR1 MDHEN, CDR2 SYDVKM. The CDR3 covers 15 residues. CDR3 loop: CASSYLAGVYNEQFF. CDR3 in DNA: TGTGCCAGCAGTTACCTAGCGGGAGTCTACAATGAGCAGTTCTTC.

In this sample, this clone turned up once. The same CDR3 is also encoded by other DNA sequences in this sample. The rearrangement links TRBV9 to TRBJ1-2, with 7 nucleotides matching TRBD1. Germline CDR1 SGDLS, CDR2 YYNGEE. There are 14 residues in the CDR3. J lost 4 bases, V lost 0 bases, and 3 bases had no gene match. CDR3 region: CASSVGQGGYGYTF. The CDR3 coding sequence is TGTGCCAGCAGCGTAGGGCAGGGGGGCTATGGCTACACCTTC.

This rearrangement joins TRBV7-2 to TRBJ2-1; possibly TRBD2 for D (5 bases). Trimming removed 5 bases from V and 6 bases from J, with 17 bases in between. The CDR3 extends over 15 amino acids. Germline V gives CDR1 SGHTA, CDR2 FQGNSA. The chain's CDR3 is CASSPIVEGSNEQFF. CDR3 nucleotides: TGTGCCAGCAGCCCTATTGTTGAGGGTTCCAATGAGCAGTTCTTC.